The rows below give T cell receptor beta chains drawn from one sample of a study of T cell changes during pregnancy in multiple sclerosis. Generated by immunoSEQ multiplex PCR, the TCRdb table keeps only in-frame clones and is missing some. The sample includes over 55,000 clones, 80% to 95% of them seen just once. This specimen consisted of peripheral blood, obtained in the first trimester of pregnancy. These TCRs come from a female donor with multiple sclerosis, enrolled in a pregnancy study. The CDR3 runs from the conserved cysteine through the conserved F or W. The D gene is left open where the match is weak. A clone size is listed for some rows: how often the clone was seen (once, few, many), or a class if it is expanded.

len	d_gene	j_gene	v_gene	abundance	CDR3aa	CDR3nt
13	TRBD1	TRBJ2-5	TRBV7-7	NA	CASSLRQGKTQYF	TGTGCTAGCAGCTTGCGACAGGGAAAGACCCAGTACTTC
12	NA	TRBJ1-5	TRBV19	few	CASTEGPRPQHF	TGTGCCAGTACGGAGGGCCCGAGGCCCCAGCATTTT
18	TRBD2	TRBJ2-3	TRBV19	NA	CASSIPSTGRTSTDTQYF	TGTGCCAGTAGTATCCCGTCTACCGGGAGGACTAGCACAGATACGCAGTATTTT
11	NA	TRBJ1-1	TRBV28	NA	CASSGQRGAFF	TGTGCCAGCAGCGGACAGAGGGGAGCTTTCTTT
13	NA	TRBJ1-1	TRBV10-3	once	CAISESRGWEAFF	TGTGCCATCAGTGAGTCGCGGGGGTGGGAAGCTTTCTTT
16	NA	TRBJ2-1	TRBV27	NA	CASSLSSPTVYNEQFF	TGTGCCAGCAGTTTATCCTCACCGACAGTCTACAATGAGCAGTTCTTC
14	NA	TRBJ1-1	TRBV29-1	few	CSVEVRGFNTEAFF	TGCAGCGTTGAAGTGCGGGGGTTTAACACTGAAGCTTTCTTT
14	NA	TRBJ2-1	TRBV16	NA	CASSRSSSYNEQFF	TGTGCCAGCAGCCGAAGTAGCTCCTACAATGAGCAGTTCTTC
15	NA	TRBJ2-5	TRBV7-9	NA	CASQGLQDHPMPQYF	TGTGCCAGCCAAGGACTGCAAGATCACCCGATGCCCCAGTACTTC
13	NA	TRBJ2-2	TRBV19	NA	CASSITGGGELFF	TGTGCCAGTAGTATAACTGGAGGCGGGGAGCTGTTTTTT
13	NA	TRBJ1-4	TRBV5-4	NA	CASSFSINEKLFF	TGTGCCAGCAGCTTTAGTATTAATGAAAAACTGTTTTTT
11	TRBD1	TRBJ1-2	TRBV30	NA	CAWDRAYGYTF	TGTGCCTGGGACAGGGCCTATGGCTACACCTTC
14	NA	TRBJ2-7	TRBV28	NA	CASTTGTQSYEQYF	TGTGCCAGCACCACCGGGACACAATCCTACGAGCAGTACTTC
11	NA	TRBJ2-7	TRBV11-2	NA	CASSLQAEQYF	TGTGCCAGCAGCTTACAGGCCGAGCAGTACTTC